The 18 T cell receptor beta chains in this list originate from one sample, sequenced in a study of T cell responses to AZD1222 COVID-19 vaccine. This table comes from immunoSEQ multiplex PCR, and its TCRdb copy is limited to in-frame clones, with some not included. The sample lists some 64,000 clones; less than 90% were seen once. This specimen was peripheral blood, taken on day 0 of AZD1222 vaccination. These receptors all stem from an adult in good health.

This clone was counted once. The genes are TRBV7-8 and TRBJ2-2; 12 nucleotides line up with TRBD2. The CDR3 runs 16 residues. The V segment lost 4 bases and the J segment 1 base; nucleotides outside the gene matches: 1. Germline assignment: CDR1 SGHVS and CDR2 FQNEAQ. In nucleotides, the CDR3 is TGTGCCAGCAGCTCGACTAGCGGGAGGAACACCGGGGAGCTGTTTTTT. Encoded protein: CASSSTSGRNTGELFF.

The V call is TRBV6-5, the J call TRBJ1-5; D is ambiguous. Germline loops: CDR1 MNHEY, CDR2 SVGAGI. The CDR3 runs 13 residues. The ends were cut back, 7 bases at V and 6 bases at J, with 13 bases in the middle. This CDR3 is CASTQAGSQPQHF. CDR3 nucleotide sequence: TGTGCCAGCACCCAGGCGGGGAGTCAGCCCCAGCATTTT.

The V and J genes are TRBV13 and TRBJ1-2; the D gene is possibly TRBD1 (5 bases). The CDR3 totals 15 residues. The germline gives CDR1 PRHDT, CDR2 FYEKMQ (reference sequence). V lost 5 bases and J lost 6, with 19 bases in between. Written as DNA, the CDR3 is TGTGCCAGCAGCCCCTGGGGGGGTCCCTTAAATGGCTACACCTTC. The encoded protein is CASSPWGGPLNGYTF.

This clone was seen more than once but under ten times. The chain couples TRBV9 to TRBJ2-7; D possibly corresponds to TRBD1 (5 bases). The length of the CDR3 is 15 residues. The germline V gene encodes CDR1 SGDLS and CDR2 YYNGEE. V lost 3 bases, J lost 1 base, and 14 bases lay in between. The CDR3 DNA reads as TGTGCCAGCAGCGACCCTTTACAGGCATCCTACGAGCAGTACTTC. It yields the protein CASSDPLQASYEQYF.

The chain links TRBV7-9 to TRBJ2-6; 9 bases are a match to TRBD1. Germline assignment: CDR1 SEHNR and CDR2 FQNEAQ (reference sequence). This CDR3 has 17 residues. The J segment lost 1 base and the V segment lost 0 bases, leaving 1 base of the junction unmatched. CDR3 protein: CASSLAGTGSGANVLTF. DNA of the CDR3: TGTGCCAGCAGCTTAGCCGGGACAGGGTCTGGGGCCAACGTCCTGACTTTC.

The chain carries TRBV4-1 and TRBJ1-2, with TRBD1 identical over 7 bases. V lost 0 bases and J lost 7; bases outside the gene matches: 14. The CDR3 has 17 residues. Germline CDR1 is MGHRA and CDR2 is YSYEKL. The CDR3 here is CASSQDPGIGGGSGYTF. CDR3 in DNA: TGCGCCAGCAGCCAAGATCCGGGAATAGGGGGCGGCAGTGGCTACACCTTC.

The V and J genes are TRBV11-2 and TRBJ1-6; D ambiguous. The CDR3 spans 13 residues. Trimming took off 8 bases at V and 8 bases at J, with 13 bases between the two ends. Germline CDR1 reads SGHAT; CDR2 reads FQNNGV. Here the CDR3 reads CASAPPGHSPLHF. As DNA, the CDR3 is TGTGCCAGCGCTCCTCCCGGCCATTCACCCCTCCACTTT.

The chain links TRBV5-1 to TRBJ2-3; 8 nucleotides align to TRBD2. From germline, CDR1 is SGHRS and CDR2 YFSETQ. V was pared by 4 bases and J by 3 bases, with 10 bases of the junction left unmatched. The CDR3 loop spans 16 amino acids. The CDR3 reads CASSKVSGKGTDTQYF. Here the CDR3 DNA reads TGCGCCAGCAGCAAAGTTAGCGGGAAAGGAACAGATACGCAGTATTTT.

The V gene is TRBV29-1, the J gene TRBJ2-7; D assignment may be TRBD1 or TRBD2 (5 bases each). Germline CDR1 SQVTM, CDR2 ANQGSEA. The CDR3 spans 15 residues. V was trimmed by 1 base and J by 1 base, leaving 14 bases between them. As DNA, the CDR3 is TGCAGCGTTGAAGCAGGGCGGGCTGGATCCTACGAGCAGTACTTC. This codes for CSVEAGRAGSYEQYF.

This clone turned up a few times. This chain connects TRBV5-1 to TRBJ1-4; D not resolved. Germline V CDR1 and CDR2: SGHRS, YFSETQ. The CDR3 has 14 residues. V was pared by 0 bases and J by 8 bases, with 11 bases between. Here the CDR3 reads CASSLGGVGEKLFF. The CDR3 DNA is TGCGCCAGCAGCTTGGGCGGGGTTGGAGAAAAACTGTTTTTT.

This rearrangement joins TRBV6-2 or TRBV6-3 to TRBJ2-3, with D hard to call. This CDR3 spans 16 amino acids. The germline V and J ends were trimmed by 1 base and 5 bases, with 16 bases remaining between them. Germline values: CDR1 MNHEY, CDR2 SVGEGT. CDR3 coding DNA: TGTGCCAGCAGTTACTGGGCGCCCCTGATAGGAGATACGCAGTATTTT. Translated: CASSYWAPLIGDTQYF.

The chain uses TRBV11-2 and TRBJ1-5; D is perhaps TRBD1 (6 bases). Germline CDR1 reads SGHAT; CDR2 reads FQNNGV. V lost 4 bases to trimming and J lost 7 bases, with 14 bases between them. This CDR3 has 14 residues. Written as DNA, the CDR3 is TGTGCCAGCAGCTCCTTGGACAGAAGACAGCCCCAGCATTTT. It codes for CASSSLDRRQPQHF.

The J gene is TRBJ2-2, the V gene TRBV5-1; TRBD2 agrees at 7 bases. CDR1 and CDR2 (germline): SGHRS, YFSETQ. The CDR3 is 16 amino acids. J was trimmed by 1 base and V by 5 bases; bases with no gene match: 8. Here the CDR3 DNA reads TGCGCCAGCAGATCAATGGGCGGGGGGAACACCGGGGAGCTGTTTTTT. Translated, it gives CASRSMGGGNTGELFF.

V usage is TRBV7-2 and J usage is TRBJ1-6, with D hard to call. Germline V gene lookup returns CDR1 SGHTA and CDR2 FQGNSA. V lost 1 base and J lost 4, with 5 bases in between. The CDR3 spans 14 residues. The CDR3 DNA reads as TGTGCCAGCAGCTTAGAGAGATATAATTCACCCCTCCACTTT. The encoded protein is CASSLERYNSPLHF.

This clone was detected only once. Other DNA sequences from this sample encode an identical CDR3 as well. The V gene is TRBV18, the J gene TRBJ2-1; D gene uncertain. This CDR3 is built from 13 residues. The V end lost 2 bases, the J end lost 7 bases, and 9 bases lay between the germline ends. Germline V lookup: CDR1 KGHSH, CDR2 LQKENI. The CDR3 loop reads CASSPSLANEQFF. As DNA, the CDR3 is TGTGCCAGCTCACCATCTCTTGCTAATGAGCAGTTCTTC.

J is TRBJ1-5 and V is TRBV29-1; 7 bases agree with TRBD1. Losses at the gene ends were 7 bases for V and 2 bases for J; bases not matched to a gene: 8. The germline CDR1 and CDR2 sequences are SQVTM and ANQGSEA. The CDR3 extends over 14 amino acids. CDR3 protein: CSASTGQGNQPQHF. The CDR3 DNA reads TGCAGCGCTTCAACAGGACAGGGCAATCAGCCCCAGCATTTT.

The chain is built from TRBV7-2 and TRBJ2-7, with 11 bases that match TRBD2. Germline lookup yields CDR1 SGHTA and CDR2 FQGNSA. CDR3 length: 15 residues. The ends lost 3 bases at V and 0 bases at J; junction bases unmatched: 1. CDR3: CASSFGTSGSYEQYF. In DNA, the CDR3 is TGTGCCAGCAGCTTCGGGACTAGCGGCTCCTACGAGCAGTACTTC.

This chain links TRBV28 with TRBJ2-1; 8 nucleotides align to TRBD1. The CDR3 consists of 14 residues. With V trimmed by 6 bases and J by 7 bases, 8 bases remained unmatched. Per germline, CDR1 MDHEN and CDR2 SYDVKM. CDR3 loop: CASRGNGQGNEQFF. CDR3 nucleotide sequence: TGTGCCAGCAGGGGGAATGGACAGGGAAATGAGCAGTTCTTC.